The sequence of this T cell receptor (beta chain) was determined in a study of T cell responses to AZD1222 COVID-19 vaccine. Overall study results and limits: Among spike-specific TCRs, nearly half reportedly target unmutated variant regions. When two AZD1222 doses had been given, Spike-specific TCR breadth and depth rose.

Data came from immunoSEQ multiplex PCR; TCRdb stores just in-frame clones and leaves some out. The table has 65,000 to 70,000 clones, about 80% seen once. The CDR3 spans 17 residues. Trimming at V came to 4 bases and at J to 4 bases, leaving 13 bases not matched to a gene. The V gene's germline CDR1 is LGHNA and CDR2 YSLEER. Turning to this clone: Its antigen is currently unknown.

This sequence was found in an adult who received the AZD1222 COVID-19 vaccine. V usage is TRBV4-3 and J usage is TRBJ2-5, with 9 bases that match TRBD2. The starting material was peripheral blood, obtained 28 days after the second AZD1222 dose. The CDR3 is CASSPRGAGGPGETQYF. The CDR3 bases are TGCGCCAGCAGCCCTCGGGGCGCGGGGGGGCCAGGAGAGACCCAGTACTTC.